This TCR beta chain was sequenced in a study of cytomegalovirus exposure and HLA in healthy donors. Study-wide context: Out of approximately 170 million T cells, an earlier analysis found 117 million unique TCR beta sequences in total.

General study results and limits: Most TCR sequences were uncommon, yet certain public TCRs appeared in many donors. Later, an analysis showed that TCR beta chains associated with HLA were more clonally expanded than others that were equally common. A prior analysis recorded that most TCR beta V segments were productive about 87% or about 30% of the time.

Primers: 60 Vbeta forward and 13 Jbeta reverse. Produced via immunoSEQ multiplex PCR; TCRdb's table is partial and in-frame only. The sample holds some 110,000 clones; roughly 72% are singletons and the top ten take approximately 10%. Germline lookup yields CDR1 SGHRS and CDR2 YFSETQ. The CDR3 covers 15 residues. Trimming cost V 4 bases and J 6 bases; bases outside gene matches: 10. Details on this clone: Its antigen is not known.

This sequence joins TRBV5-1 and TRBJ2-3; TRBD1 agrees at 8 bases. Sequenced sample: PBMCs. This receptor was taken from a woman in her forties or fifties in good health and CMV-seropositive. CDR3 in DNA: TGCGCCAGCAGCCTCCGGTCTCAGGGGGCGGATACGCAGTATTTT. This sequence encodes CASSLRSQGADTQYF.